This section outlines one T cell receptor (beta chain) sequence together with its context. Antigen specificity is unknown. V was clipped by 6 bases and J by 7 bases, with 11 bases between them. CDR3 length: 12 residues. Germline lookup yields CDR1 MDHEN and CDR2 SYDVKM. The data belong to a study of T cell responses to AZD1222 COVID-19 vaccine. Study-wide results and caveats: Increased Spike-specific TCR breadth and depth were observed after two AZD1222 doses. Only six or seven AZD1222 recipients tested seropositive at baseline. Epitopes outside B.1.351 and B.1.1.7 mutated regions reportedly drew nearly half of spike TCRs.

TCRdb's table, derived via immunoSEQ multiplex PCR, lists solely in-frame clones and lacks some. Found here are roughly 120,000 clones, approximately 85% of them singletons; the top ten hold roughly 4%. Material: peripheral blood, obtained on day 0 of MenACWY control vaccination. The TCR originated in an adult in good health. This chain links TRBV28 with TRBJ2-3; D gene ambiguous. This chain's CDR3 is CASRPKSYTQYF. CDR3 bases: TGTGCCAGCAGGCCCAAGTCCTATACGCAGTATTTT.